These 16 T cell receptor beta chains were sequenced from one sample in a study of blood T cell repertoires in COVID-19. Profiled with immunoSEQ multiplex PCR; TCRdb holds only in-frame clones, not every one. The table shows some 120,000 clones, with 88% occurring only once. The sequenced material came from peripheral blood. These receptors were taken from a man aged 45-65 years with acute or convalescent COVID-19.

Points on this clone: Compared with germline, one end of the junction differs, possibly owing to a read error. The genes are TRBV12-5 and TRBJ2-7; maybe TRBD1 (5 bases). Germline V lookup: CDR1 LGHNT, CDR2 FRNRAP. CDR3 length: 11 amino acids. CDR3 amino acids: CASGLGREQYF. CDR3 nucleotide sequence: TGTGCTAGTGGCTTGGGGCGGGAGCAGTACTTC.

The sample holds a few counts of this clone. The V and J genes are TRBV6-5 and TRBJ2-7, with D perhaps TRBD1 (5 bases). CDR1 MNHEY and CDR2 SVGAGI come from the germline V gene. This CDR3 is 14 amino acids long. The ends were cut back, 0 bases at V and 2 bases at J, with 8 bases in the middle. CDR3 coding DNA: TGTGCCAGCAGTTACTCGCCAGGGACCTACGAGCAGTACTTC. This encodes CASSYSPGTYEQYF.

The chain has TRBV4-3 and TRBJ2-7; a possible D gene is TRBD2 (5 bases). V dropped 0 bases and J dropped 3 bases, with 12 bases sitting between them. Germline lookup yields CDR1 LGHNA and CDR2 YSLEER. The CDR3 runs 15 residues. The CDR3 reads CASSQEMEEVYEQYF. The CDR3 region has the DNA TGCGCCAGCAGCCAAGAAATGGAGGAGGTCTACGAGCAGTACTTC.

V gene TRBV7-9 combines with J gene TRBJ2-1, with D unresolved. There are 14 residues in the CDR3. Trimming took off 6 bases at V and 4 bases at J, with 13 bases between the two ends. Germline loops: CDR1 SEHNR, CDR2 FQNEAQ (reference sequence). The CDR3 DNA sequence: TGTGCCAGCAGTATAACCCTAGAGTACAATGAGCAGTTCTTC. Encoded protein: CASSITLEYNEQFF. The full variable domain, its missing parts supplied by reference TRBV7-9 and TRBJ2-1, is DTGVSQNPRHKITKRGQNVTFRCDPISEHNRLYWYRQTLGQGPEFLTYFQNEAQLEKSRLLSDRFSAERPKGSFSTLEIQRTEQGDSAMYLCASSITLEYNEQFFGPGTRLTVL.

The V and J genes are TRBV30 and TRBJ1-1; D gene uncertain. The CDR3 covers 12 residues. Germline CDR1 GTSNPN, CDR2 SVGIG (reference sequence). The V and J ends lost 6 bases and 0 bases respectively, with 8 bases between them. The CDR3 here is CACQALNTEAFF. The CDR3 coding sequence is TGTGCCTGTCAGGCGTTGAACACTGAAGCTTTCTTT.

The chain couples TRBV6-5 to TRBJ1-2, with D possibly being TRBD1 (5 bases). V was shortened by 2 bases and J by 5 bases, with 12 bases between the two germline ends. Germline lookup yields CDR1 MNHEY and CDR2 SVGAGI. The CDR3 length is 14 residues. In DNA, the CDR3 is TGTGCCAGCAGTTACAGGGACGGAGGGTATGGCTACACCTTC. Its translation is CASSYRDGGYGYTF.

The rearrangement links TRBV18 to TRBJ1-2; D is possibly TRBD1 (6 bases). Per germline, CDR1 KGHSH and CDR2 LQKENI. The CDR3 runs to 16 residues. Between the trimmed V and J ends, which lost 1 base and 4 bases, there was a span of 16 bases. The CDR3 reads CASSPLENRVGYGYTF. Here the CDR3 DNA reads TGTGCCAGCTCACCACTGGAAAACAGGGTTGGCTATGGCTACACCTTC. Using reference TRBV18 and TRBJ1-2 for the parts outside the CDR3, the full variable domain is NAGVMQNPRHLVRRRGQEARLRCSPMKGHSHVYWYRQLPEEGLKFMVYLQKENIIDESGMPKERFSAEFPKEGPSILRIQQVVRGDSAAYFCASSPLENRVGYGYTFGSGTRLTVV.

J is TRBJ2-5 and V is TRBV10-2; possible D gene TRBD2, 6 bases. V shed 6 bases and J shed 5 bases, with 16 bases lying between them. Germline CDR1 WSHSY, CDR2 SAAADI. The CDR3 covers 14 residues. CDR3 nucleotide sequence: TGCGCCAGCAGCCCCGGGACTCGGGGGGAGACCCAGTACTTC. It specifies CASSPGTRGETQYF.

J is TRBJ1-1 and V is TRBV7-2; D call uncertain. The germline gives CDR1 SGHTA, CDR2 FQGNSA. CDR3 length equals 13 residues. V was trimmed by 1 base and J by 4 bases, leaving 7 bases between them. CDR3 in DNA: TGTGCCAGCAGCTTAGTAACAAGCACTGAAGCTTTCTTT. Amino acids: CASSLVTSTEAFF.

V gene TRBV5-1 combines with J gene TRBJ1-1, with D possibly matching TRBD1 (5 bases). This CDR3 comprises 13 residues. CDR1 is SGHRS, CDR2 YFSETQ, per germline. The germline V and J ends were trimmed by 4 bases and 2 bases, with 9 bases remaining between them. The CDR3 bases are TGCGCCAGCAGCAAGGACATAAACACTGAAGCTTTCTTT. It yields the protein CASSKDINTEAFF.

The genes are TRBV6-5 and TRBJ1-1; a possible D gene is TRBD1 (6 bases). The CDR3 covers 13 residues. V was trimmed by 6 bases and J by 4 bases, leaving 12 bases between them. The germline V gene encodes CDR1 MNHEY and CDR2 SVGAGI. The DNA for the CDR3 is TGTGCCAGCAGGACAACAGGGCGCACTGAAGCTTTCTTT. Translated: CASRTTGRTEAFF.

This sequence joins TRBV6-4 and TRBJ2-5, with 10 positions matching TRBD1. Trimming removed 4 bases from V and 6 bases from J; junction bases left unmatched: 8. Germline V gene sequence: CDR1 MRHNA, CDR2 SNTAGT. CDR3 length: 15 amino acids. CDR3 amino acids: CASSAEPGQGQTQYF. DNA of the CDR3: TGTGCCAGCAGTGCAGAACCGGGACAGGGGCAGACCCAGTACTTC.

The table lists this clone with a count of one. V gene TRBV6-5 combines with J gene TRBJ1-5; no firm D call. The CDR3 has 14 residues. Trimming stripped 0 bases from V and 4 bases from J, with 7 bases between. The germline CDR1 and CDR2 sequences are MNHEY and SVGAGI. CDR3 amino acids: CASSYSSGNQPQHF. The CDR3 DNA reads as TGTGCCAGCAGTTACTCGAGCGGGAATCAGCCCCAGCATTTT.

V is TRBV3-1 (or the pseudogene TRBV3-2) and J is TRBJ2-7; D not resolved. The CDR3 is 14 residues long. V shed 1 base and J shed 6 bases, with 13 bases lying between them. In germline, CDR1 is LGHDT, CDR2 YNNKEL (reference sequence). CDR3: CASSQARITTEQYF. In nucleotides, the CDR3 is TGTGCCAGCAGCCAAGCAAGGATCACTACCGAGCAGTACTTC.

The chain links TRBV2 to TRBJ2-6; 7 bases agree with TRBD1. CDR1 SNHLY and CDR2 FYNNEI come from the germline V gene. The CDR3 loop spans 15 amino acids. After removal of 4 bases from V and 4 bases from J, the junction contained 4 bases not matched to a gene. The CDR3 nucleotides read TGTGCCAGCAGTGTGAGGGGGCTCGGGGCCAACGTCCTGACTTTC. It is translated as CASSVRGLGANVLTF.

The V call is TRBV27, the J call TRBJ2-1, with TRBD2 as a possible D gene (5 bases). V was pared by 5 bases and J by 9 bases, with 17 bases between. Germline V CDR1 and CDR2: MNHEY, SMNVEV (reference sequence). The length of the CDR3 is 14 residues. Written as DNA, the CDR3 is TGTGCCAGCAGTCCAACCTGGGCGGCGGGTGAGCAGTTCTTC. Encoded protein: CASSPTWAAGEQFF.